This T cell receptor (beta chain) was retrieved from a study of blood T cell repertoires in COVID-19. Study details: COVID-19 samples, acute and convalescent, were from the United States, Italy and Spain. The cDNA or gDNA used as material had been derived from T cells, B-cell-depleted T cells, or PBMCs.

Unmatched junction bases numbered 5, after V lost 5 bases and J lost 1 base. Looked up from germline, CDR1 is LGHNT and CDR2 is FRNRAP. This CDR3 is 15 amino acids long. The table lists this clone with a few counts. In the authors' methods: Estimation of nucleated cell counts was performed using reference gene primer amplification. Only in-frame clones appear in the TCRdb table, and some are missing; sequencing was by immunoSEQ multiplex PCR. V and J calls and clone size are those listed in that table; D and trimming were worked out from the DNA. The sample carries approximately 90,000 clones, roughly 80% recorded once.

This TCR was recovered from a man aged 60 to 75 with acute or convalescent COVID-19. The sample was peripheral blood. This rearrangement joins TRBV12-5 to TRBJ1-3; 7 bases are a match to TRBD1. The CDR3 DNA is TGTGCTAGTGGTCACGGACAGGCTTCTGGAAACACCATATATTTT. Translation gives CASGHGQASGNTIYF.